Presented here are 31 T cell receptor beta chains from one specimen sequenced in a study of radiotherapy plus CTLA-4 blockade in lung cancer. Repertoires were generated with immunoSEQ multiplex PCR, while TCRdb's copy carries only in-frame clones and drops some. Among about 32,000 clones listed, around 75% were seen once. Sequenced here: peripheral blood, sampled from a patient treated with radiotherapy plus ipilimumab. The receptors stem from a human donor with non-small cell lung cancer that progressed on radiotherapy plus ipilimumab.

The V and J genes are TRBV6-5 and TRBJ1-1; TRBD1 is a possible D gene (5 bases). Trimming took off 8 bases at V and 4 bases at J, with 8 bases between the two ends. This CDR3 region has 11 residues. The germline gives CDR1 MNHEY, CDR2 SVGAGI. CDR3 DNA: TGTGCCAGCCAGAGGGGCACTGAAGCTTTCTTT. Its translation is CASQRGTEAFF.

The CDR3 region has the DNA TGCGCCAGCAGGCCCGTCAGGAACACTGAAGCTTTCTTT. Its protein product is CASRPVRNTEAFF. The V call is TRBV10-2, the J call TRBJ1-1; D gene unclear. Trimming removed 6 bases at V and 1 base at J, with 9 bases between. From germline, CDR1 is WSHSY and CDR2 SAAADI. This CDR3 contains 13 residues.

This chain links TRBV28 with TRBJ1-5; no clear D. Germline values: CDR1 MDHEN, CDR2 SYDVKM. CDR3 length: 13 amino acids. The V end lost 6 bases, the J end lost 0 bases, and 6 bases lay between the germline ends. CDR3 sequence (DNA): TGTGCCAGCAGACCCTATAGCAATCAGCCCCAGCATTTT. This gives the protein CASRPYSNQPQHF.

Regarding this clone: One junction end does not reproduce the germline sequence, and a read error may be involved. The V call is TRBV27, the J call TRBJ2-2; TRBD2 agrees at 7 bases. Germline assignment: CDR1 MNHEY and CDR2 SMNVEV (reference sequence). CDR3 length: 15 residues. CDR3 residues: CASSFSGGNPGEPFF. As DNA, the CDR3 is TGTGCCAGCAGTTTTTCCGGGGGGAACCCCGGAGAGCCGTTTTTT.

The chain links TRBV7-9 to TRBJ1-1; D is unresolved. Trimming cost V 5 bases and J 6 bases, with 10 bases left between them. This CDR3 spans 12 amino acids. CDR1 SEHNR and CDR2 FQNEAQ come from the germline V gene (reference sequence). The CDR3 DNA follows: TGTGCCAGCAGCCCATCGGCCGCTGAAGCTTTCTTT. Amino acids: CASSPSAAEAFF. The full variable domain, completed using reference TRBV7-9 and TRBJ1-1, is DTGVSQNPRHKITKRGQNVTFRCDPISEHNRLYWYRQTLGQGPEFLTYFQNEAQLEKSRLLSDRFSAERPKGSFSTLEIQRTEQGDSAMYLCASSPSAAEAFFGQGTRLTVV.

In this sample, this clone turned up a few times. The rearrangement uses TRBV7-9 and TRBJ1-5, with D hard to call. Germline CDR1 and CDR2: SEHNR and FQNEAQ (reference sequence). Trimming left V 8 bases short and J 3 bases short, with 8 bases between. The CDR3 sequence is 12 residues long. In nucleotides, the CDR3 is TGTGCCAGCGGCCTTGACAATCAGCCCCAGCATTTT. Protein sequence: CASGLDNQPQHF.

This clone was detected only a few times. This chain uses TRBV15 with TRBJ1-5; D is unresolved. The length of the CDR3 is 17 residues. Germline assignment: CDR1 LNHNV and CDR2 YYDKDF (reference sequence). Trimming removed 0 bases from V and 4 bases from J, with 16 bases in between. This CDR3 reads CATSRDKALHHNQPQHF. The CDR3 nucleotides read TGTGCCACCAGCAGAGATAAGGCCCTCCATCATAATCAGCCCCAGCATTTT.

This clone was seen only a few times. CDR3 bases: TGTGCCAGCGCCGCCAGCGGGAGTGTCTACAATGAGCAGTTCTTC. This gives the protein CASAASGSVYNEQFF. The chain has TRBV6-6 and TRBJ2-1; 8 positions match TRBD2. Germline V gene lookup returns CDR1 MNHNY and CDR2 SVGAGI (reference sequence). There are 15 residues in the CDR3. V trimming: 8 bases; J trimming: 3 bases; junction bases outside the gene matches: 9.

The rearrangement links TRBV4-3 to TRBJ2-7; possible D gene TRBD2, 7 bases. Germline-derived CDR1 and CDR2 are LGHNA and YSLEER. The CDR3 consists of 15 residues. V was trimmed by 0 bases and J by 7 bases, leaving 16 bases between them. This chain's CDR3 is CASSQDSIGGGEQYF. Here the CDR3 DNA reads TGCGCCAGCAGCCAAGATTCGATAGGGGGAGGGGAGCAGTACTTC.

In DNA, the CDR3 is TGTGCCAGCAGCTTGACAGGGAACAATGAGCAGTTCTTC. Protein: CASSLTGNNEQFF. The chain employs TRBV5-4 and TRBJ2-1; D might be TRBD1 (6 bases). The V end was cut by 1 base, the J end by 5 bases, with 7 bases between. Looked up from germline, CDR1 is SGHNT and CDR2 is YYREEE (reference sequence). This CDR3 comprises 13 residues.

The chain employs TRBV6-1 and TRBJ2-2; no clear D. Trimming took off 3 bases at V and 6 bases at J, with 8 bases between the two ends. Per germline, CDR1 MNHNS and CDR2 SASEGT. The CDR3 is 13 amino acids. The CDR3 protein is CASSEVPPGELFF. Written as DNA, the CDR3 is TGTGCCAGCAGTGAGGTCCCTCCCGGGGAGCTGTTTTTT.

This clone appeared a single time. The V and J genes are TRBV5-1 and TRBJ2-1, with 8 bases identical to TRBD2. Trimming at V came to 2 bases and at J to 4 bases, leaving 5 bases not matched to a gene. CDR3 length equals 15 residues. Germline V gives CDR1 SGHRS, CDR2 YFSETQ. CDR3 loop: CASSFLAGSYNEQFF. The DNA of the CDR3 is TGCGCCAGCAGCTTCCTAGCGGGCTCATACAATGAGCAGTTCTTC.

The genes are TRBV28 and TRBJ2-1; 8 nucleotides line up with TRBD2. This CDR3 comprises 15 residues. Looked up from germline, CDR1 is MDHEN and CDR2 is SYDVKM. V lost 6 bases, J lost 3 bases, and 7 bases stayed unmatched. CDR3 bases: TGTGCCAGCAGGGAAGCGGGAGATTACTACAATGAGCAGTTCTTC. This codes for CASREAGDYYNEQFF.

This clone has a single count. J is TRBJ2-7 and V is TRBV9; 7 bases align to TRBD1. This CDR3 contains 14 residues. Germline V gene sequence: CDR1 SGDLS, CDR2 YYNGEE. V lost 3 bases and J lost 5; bases outside the gene matches: 8. CDR3 coding DNA: TGTGCCAGCAGCGACCCAGACAGGGTTCACGAGCAGTACTTC. Its translation is CASSDPDRVHEQYF. The variable domain in full, with the rest retrieved from reference TRBV9 and TRBJ2-7, is DSGVTQTPKHLITATGQRVTLRCSPRSGDLSVYWYQQSLDQGLQFLIQYYNGEERAKGNILERFSAQQFPDLHSELNLSSLELGDSALYFCASSDPDRVHEQYFGPGTRLTVT.

V is TRBV7-2 and J is TRBJ1-2; weak D call: TRBD1 (6 bases). V was clipped by 5 bases and J by 6 bases, with 16 bases between them. This CDR3 has 14 residues. Germline values: CDR1 SGHTA, CDR2 FQGNSA. The CDR3 here is CASSPTGTKNGYTF. The CDR3 nucleotides read TGTGCCAGCAGCCCAACCGGGACAAAGAATGGCTACACCTTC. Using reference TRBV7-2 and TRBJ1-2 for the parts outside the CDR3, the full variable domain is GAGVSQSPSNKVTEKGKDVELRCDPISGHTALYWYRQSLGQGLEFLIYFQGNSAPDKSGLPSDRFSAERTGGSVSTLTIQRTQQEDSAVYLCASSPTGTKNGYTFGSGTRLTVV.

The gene calls are TRBV27 and TRBJ1-1; 7 positions agree with TRBD1. Germline CDR1 MNHEY, CDR2 SMNVEV (reference sequence). This CDR3 spans 16 amino acids. J lost 1 base, V lost 3 bases, and 8 bases had no gene match. This chain's CDR3 is CASSLGTQGGNTEAFF. DNA for the CDR3: TGTGCCAGCAGTTTGGGAACCCAGGGGGGGAACACTGAAGCTTTCTTT.

The J gene is TRBJ1-1, the V gene TRBV5-6; 10 nucleotides align to TRBD1. This CDR3 region has 16 residues. Trimming at V came to 4 bases and at J to 7 bases, leaving 13 bases not matched to a gene. Germline V gene lookup returns CDR1 SGHDT and CDR2 YYEEEE. The CDR3 coding sequence is TGTGCCAGCAGCGACGCGTTGGGACAGGGGTTTATTGAAGCTTTCTTT. It translates to CASSDALGQGFIEAFF.

CDR3 sequence: CASSLRPGLNYEQYF. Here the CDR3 DNA reads TGTGCCAGCAGTTTGCGTCCGGGACTTAACTACGAGCAGTACTTC. The V gene is TRBV27, the J gene TRBJ2-7, with D perhaps matching TRBD2 (6 bases). The V end lost 3 bases, the J end lost 3 bases, and 15 bases lay between the germline ends. This CDR3 comprises 15 residues. Looked up from germline, CDR1 is MNHEY and CDR2 is SMNVEV (reference sequence).

The count of this clone is one. The rearrangement joins TRBV2 to TRBJ2-2; D perhaps matches TRBD1 (6 bases). This CDR3 has 16 amino acids. The V end was cut by 4 bases, the J end by 1 base, with 13 bases between. Looked up from germline, CDR1 is SNHLY and CDR2 is FYNNEI. The CDR3 DNA reads TGTGCCAGCAGTGCCCCGACAGGAGAGAACACCGGGGAGCTGTTTTTT. It codes for CASSAPTGENTGELFF.

The chain uses TRBV28 and TRBJ1-2, with D possibly matching TRBD1 (5 bases). Germline V lookup: CDR1 MDHEN, CDR2 SYDVKM. This CDR3 has 14 amino acids. Trimming stripped 7 bases from V and 8 bases from J, with 20 bases between. The CDR3 loop reads CASNPEAGRRGYTF. Here the CDR3 DNA reads TGTGCCAGCAACCCGGAGGCAGGGCGAAGGGGCTACACCTTC.

The chain couples TRBV27 to TRBJ1-1; 7 bases map to TRBD1. V dropped 7 bases and J dropped 4; count of bases not matched to a gene: 9. There are 14 residues in the CDR3. The V gene's germline CDR1 is MNHEY and CDR2 SMNVEV (reference sequence). CDR3 in amino acids: CASNKGAGGTEAFF. Written as DNA, the CDR3 is TGTGCCAGCAACAAGGGGGCAGGGGGCACTGAAGCTTTCTTT.

This clone was detected once. V and J are TRBV28 and TRBJ1-1; possible D gene TRBD1, 5 bases. This CDR3 is built from 15 residues. Trimming took off 7 bases at V and 0 bases at J, with 15 bases between the two ends. The germline V gene has CDR1 MDHEN and CDR2 SYDVKM. The CDR3 DNA follows: TGTGCCAGCAATCTTGGGGCAGCCTTGAACACTGAAGCTTTCTTT. Translation: CASNLGAALNTEAFF.

V gene TRBV5-4 combines with J gene TRBJ2-5, with D hard to call. Germline CDR1 and CDR2: SGHNT and YYREEE (reference sequence). The CDR3 length is 13 residues. Trimming stripped 9 bases from V and 2 bases from J, with 14 bases between. The CDR3 nucleotides are TGTGCCACCCGAGAGGTAGCTCAAGAGACCCAGTACTTC. Protein: CATREVAQETQYF.

The chain carries TRBV7-9 and TRBJ1-1; possible D gene TRBD1, 5 bases. Per the germline V gene, CDR1 is SEHNR and CDR2 is FQNEAQ (reference sequence). The CDR3 extends over 13 amino acids. Trimming shortened V by 5 bases and J by 1 base, and 8 bases separated the two germline ends. CDR3 in DNA: TGTGCCAGCAGCCTAGACAGGAACACTGAAGCTTTCTTT. This codes for CASSLDRNTEAFF.

This clone came up a few times. V and J are TRBV28 and TRBJ2-1; possibly TRBD2 for D (6 bases). The CDR3 covers 14 residues. Trimming pared 3 bases from V and 7 bases from J, leaving 13 bases between. Germline V gene data show CDR1 as MDHEN and CDR2 as SYDVKM. DNA of the CDR3: TGTGCCAGCAGTTTGATGCTTGGGAGGAATGAGCAGTTCTTC. Protein: CASSLMLGRNEQFF.

This clone has only one observation. The chain has TRBV9 and TRBJ2-7, with no clear D. CDR1 is SGDLS and CDR2 is YYNGEE in the germline V gene. V was trimmed by 4 bases and J by 0 bases, leaving 11 bases between them. This CDR3 comprises 14 residues. The CDR3 DNA sequence: TGTGCCAGCAGCCCCACAAGTCGCTCCTACGAGCAGTACTTC. Amino acids: CASSPTSRSYEQYF. Full variable domain (missing parts from reference TRBV9 and TRBJ2-7): DSGVTQTPKHLITATGQRVTLRCSPRSGDLSVYWYQQSLDQGLQFLIQYYNGEERAKGNILERFSAQQFPDLHSELNLSSLELGDSALYFCASSPTSRSYEQYFGPGTRLTVT.

The V gene is TRBV9, the J gene TRBJ2-7; D gene ambiguous. Germline assignment: CDR1 SGDLS and CDR2 YYNGEE. V was cut by 3 bases and J by 1 base, with 11 bases left in between. This CDR3 spans 14 amino acids. CDR3: CASSAGPASYEQYF. Written as DNA, the CDR3 is TGTGCCAGCAGCGCCGGCCCGGCTTCCTACGAGCAGTACTTC.

This clone was seen a single time. This sequence joins TRBV14 and TRBJ2-5; perhaps TRBD2 as D (5 bases). CDR1 SGHDN and CDR2 FVKESK come from the germline V gene. V was pared by 4 bases and J by 3 bases, with 12 bases between. The CDR3 loop spans 14 amino acids. In DNA form, the CDR3 reads TGTGCCAGCAGCCGATGGACTGGCGAAGAGACCCAGTACTTC. Translation: CASSRWTGEETQYF.

The rearrangement links TRBV4-1 to TRBJ2-7; D may correspond to TRBD1 or TRBD2 (6 bases each). This CDR3 has 15 residues. Germline V CDR1 and CDR2: MGHRA, YSYEKL. V dropped 1 base and J dropped 4 bases, with 14 bases sitting between them. The CDR3 region is CASSQVYGGGYEQYF. Here the CDR3 DNA reads TGCGCCAGCAGCCAAGTTTACGGGGGCGGGTACGAGCAGTACTTC.

This chain uses TRBV7-3 with TRBJ2-5, with 12 nucleotides matching TRBD2. Germline assignment: CDR1 SGHTA and CDR2 FQGTGA. V lost 2 bases and J lost 4; bases outside the gene matches: 5. The CDR3 is made up of 16 amino acids. CDR3 region: CASSLGLAGTGETQYF. The CDR3 DNA reads as TGTGCCAGCAGCTTAGGACTAGCGGGGACCGGAGAGACCCAGTACTTC.

This chain links TRBV13 with TRBJ2-4, with D tentatively TRBD1 or TRBD2 (6 bases each). Germline V gene lookup returns CDR1 PRHDT and CDR2 FYEKMQ (reference sequence). V gave up 6 bases and J gave up 7 bases, with 16 bases separating them. CDR3 length: 14 amino acids. CDR3 coding DNA: TGTGCCAGCAGTCTGAGAGGGGGGAGGAACATTCAGTACTTC. This gives the protein CASSLRGGRNIQYF.